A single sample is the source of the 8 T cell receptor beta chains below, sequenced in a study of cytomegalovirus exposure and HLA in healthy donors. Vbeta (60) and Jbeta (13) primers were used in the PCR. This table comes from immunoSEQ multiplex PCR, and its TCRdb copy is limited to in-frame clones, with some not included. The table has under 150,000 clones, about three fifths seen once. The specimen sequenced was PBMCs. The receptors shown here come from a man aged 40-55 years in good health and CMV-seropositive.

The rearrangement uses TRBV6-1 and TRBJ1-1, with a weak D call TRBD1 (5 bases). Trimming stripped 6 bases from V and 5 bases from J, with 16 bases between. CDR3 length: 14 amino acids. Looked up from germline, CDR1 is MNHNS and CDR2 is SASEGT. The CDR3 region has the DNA TGTGCCAGCAGGATCTCAGGGTTTATGACTGAAGCTTTCTTT. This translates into CASRISGFMTEAFF.

CDR3 sequence reads: CASSLSAGGQETQYF. CDR3 DNA sequence: TGTGCCAGCAGCTTGTCAGCGGGAGGCCAAGAGACCCAGTACTTC. This chain uses TRBV11-3 with TRBJ2-5, with 9 bases identical to TRBD2. Germline CDR1 reads SGHNT; CDR2 reads YENEEA. The trim removed 3 bases at V and 1 base at J, leaving 3 bases unmatched. The length of the CDR3 is 15 residues.

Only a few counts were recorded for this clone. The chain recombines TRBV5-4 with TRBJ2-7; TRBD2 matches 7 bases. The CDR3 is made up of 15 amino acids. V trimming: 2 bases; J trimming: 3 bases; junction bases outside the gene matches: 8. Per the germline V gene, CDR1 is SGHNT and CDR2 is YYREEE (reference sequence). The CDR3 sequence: CASSFGREIGYEQYF. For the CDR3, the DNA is TGTGCCAGCAGCTTTGGGCGGGAGATTGGCTACGAGCAGTACTTC.

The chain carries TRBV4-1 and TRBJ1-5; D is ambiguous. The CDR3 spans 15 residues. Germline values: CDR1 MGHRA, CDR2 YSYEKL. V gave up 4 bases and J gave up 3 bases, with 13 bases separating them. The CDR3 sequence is CASSLQSGANQPQHF. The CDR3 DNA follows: TGCGCCAGCAGCCTGCAGTCCGGAGCCAATCAGCCCCAGCATTTT.

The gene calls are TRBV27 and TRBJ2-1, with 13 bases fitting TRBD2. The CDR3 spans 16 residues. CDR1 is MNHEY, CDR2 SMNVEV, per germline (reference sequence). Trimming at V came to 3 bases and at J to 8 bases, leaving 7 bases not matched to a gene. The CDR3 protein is CASSFRLAGGLHEQFF. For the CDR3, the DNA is TGTGCCAGCAGTTTTAGACTAGCGGGAGGTTTACATGAGCAGTTCTTC.

CDR3 nucleotides: TGTGCCAGCAGTGGCAGCGCACCCTACGAGCAGTACTTC. This translates into CASSGSAPYEQYF. The rearrangement uses TRBV2 and TRBJ2-7; D is unclear. The CDR3 sequence is 13 residues long. Deletions cut 4 bases from V and 2 bases from J, with 9 bases between. Germline CDR1 and CDR2: SNHLY and FYNNEI.

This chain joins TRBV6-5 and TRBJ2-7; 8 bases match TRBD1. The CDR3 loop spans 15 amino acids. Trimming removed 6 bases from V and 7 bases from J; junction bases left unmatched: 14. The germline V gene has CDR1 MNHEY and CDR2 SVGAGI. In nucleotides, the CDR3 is TGTGCCAGCAGGTCGCCGGGACAGGCCGCTGGGGAGCAGTACTTC. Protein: CASRSPGQAAGEQYF.

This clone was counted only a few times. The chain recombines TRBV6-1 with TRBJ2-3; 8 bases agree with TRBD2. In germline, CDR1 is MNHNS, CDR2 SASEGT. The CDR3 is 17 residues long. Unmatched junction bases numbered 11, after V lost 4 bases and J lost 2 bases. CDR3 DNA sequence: TGTGCCAGCAGTGGGGCCGGGATAGCGGGGTCCACAGATACGCAGTATTTT. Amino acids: CASSGAGIAGSTDTQYF.